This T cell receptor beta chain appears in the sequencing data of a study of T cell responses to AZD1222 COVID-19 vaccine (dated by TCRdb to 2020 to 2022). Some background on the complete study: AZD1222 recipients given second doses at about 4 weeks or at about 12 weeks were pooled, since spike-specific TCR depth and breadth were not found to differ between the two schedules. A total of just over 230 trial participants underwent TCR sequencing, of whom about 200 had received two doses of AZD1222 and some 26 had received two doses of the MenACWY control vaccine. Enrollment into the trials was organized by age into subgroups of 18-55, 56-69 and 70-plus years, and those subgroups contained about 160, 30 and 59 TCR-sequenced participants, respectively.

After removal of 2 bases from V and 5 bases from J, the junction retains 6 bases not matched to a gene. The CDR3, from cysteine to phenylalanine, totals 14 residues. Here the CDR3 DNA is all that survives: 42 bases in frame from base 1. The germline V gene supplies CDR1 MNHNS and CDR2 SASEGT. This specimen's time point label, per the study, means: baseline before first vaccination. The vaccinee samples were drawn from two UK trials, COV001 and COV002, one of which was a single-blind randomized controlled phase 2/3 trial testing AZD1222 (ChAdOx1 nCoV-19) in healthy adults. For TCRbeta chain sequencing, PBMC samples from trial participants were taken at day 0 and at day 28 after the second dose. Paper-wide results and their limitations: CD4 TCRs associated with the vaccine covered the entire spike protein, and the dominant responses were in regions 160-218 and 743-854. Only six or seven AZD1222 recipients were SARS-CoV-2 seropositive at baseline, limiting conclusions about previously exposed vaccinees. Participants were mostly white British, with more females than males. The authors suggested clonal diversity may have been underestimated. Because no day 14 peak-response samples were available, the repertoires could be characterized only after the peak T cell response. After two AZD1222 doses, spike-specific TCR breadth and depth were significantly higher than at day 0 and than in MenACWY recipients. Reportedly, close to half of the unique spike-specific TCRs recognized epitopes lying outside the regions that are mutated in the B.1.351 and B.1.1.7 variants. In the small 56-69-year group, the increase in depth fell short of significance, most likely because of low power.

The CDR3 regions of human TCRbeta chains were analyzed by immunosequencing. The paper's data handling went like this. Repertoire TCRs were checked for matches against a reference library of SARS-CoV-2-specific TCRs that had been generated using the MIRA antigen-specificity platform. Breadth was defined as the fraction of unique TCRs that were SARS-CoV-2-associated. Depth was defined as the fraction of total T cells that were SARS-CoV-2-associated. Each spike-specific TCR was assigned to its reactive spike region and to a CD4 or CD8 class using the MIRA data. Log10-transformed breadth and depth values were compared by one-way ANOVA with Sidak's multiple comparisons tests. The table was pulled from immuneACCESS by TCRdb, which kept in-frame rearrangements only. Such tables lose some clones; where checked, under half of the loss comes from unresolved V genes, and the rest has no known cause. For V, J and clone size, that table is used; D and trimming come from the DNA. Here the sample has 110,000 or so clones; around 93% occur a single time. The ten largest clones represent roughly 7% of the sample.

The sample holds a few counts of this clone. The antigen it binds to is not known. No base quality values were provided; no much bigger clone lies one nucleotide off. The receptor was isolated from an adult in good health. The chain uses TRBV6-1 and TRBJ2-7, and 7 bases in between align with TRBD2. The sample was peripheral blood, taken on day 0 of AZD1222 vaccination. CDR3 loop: CASSELMGGDEQYF. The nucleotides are TGTGCCAGCAGTGAACTTATGGGGGGGGACGAGCAGTACTTC.